This record looks at one T cell receptor (beta chain) sequence and its context. Its cognate antigen is unknown. This table comes from immunoSEQ multiplex PCR, and its TCRdb copy is limited to in-frame clones, with some not included. This sample has about 52,000 clones, with under 98% found just once. This CDR3 contains 15 residues. CDR1 is LNHNV, CDR2 YYDKDF, per germline (reference sequence). V lost 0 bases and J lost 3, with 12 bases in between. The data stem from a study of siplizumab effects on memory and regulatory T cells. Study-level findings and limits: Researchers did not confirm the suppressive function of proliferating Tregs from siplizumab cultures.

The TCR sequence derives from a human donor in good health. What was sequenced was naive CD4+ T cells sorted from blood. The chain has TRBV15 and TRBJ2-7, with D hard to call. CDR3 residues: CATSRDQGVHYEQYF. The CDR3 DNA sequence: TGTGCCACCAGCAGAGATCAAGGAGTACACTACGAGCAGTACTTC. The whole variable domain, remainder taken from reference TRBV15 and TRBJ2-7, is DAMVIQNPRYQVTQFGKPVTLSCSQTLNHNVMYWYQQKSSQAPKLLFHYYDKDFNNEADTPDNFQSRRPNTSFCFLDIRSPGLGDTAMYLCATSRDQGVHYEQYFGPGTRLTVT.